The 8 T cell receptor beta chains below all came from one sample that was sequenced in a study of shared clonotypes between healthy human individuals. Only in-frame clones appear in the TCRdb table, and some are missing; sequencing was by immunoSEQ multiplex PCR. The repertoire holds 2 million to 2.5 million clones, with 85% to 95% as singletons. Sample: naive CD4+ T cells from PBMCs. Subset described: CD45RA+ positively selected. These receptors were taken from a man between 18 and 35 years old in good health. Some clones in this sample may be carry-over from other donors' samples.

The chain joins TRBV28 to TRBJ2-5, with a possible D match to TRBD2 (6 bases). The V end was cut by 6 bases, the J end by 4 bases, with 9 bases between. The CDR3 extends over 12 amino acids. Looked up from germline, CDR1 is MDHEN and CDR2 is SYDVKM. The CDR3 sequence: CASRQTRETQYF. In nucleotides, the CDR3 is TGTGCCAGCAGACAGACTAGAGAGACCCAGTACTTC.

In regard to this clone: The sample carries other DNA sequences with the same CDR3. V gene TRBV2 combines with J gene TRBJ2-7; no clear D. CDR3 length equals 11 residues. CDR1 SNHLY and CDR2 FYNNEI come from the germline V gene. Trimming took 2 bases from V and 6 from J, leaving 5 bases between them. The CDR3 bases are TGTGCCAGCAGTGAAACGGGCGAGCAGTACTTC. Its translation: CASSETGEQYF.

DNA of the CDR3: TGTGCCAGCAGCTTACAGAAGGCGGCTAGCGGGAGTACCGGGGAGCTGTTTTTT. Its translation: CASSLQKAASGSTGELFF. This sequence joins TRBV7-9 and TRBJ2-2, with 10 bases matching TRBD2. The CDR3 runs to 18 residues. Germline CDR1 and CDR2: SEHNR and FQNEAQ (reference sequence). Trimming removed 2 bases from V and 5 bases from J; junction bases left unmatched: 11.

J is TRBJ1-4 and V is TRBV5-1, with D hard to call. The germline gives CDR1 SGHRS, CDR2 YFSETQ. The CDR3 has 16 amino acids. Between the trimmed V and J ends, which lost 0 bases and 2 bases, there was a span of 11 bases. The CDR3 region is CASSLDLAPTNEKLFF. The CDR3 DNA reads TGCGCCAGCAGCTTGGATTTGGCGCCCACTAATGAAAAACTGTTTTTT.

This chain joins TRBV6-5 and TRBJ1-5, with D tentatively TRBD1 (5 bases). V was pared by 8 bases and J by 11 bases, with 16 bases between. CDR1 is MNHEY and CDR2 is SVGAGI in the germline V gene. This CDR3 spans 12 amino acids. The CDR3 sequence: CASGSRGGSQHF. The CDR3 bases are TGTGCCAGCGGGAGCCGGGGGGGTTCCCAGCATTTT.

Regarding this clone: Other DNA sequences in this sample translate to the same CDR3. The gene calls are TRBV5-1 and TRBJ2-5; 10 positions match TRBD2. CDR3 length equals 14 residues. Unmatched junction bases numbered 1, after V lost 4 bases and J lost 1 base. Per germline, CDR1 SGHRS and CDR2 YFSETQ. The CDR3 spells CASSLAGAQETQYF. The CDR3 DNA is TGCGCCAGCAGCCTAGCGGGGGCCCAAGAGACCCAGTACTTC.

The chain is built from TRBV28 and TRBJ2-2, with 8 bases lining up with TRBD2. Germline loops: CDR1 MDHEN, CDR2 SYDVKM. After removal of 6 bases from V and 3 bases from J, the junction contained 9 bases not matched to a gene. This CDR3 is 16 amino acids long. CDR3 sequence: CASRGSGSWDTGELFF. CDR3 nucleotide sequence: TGTGCCAGCAGAGGGAGCGGGAGTTGGGACACCGGGGAGCTGTTTTTT.

In the case of this clone: The sample carries other DNA sequences with the same CDR3. The V gene is TRBV9, the J gene TRBJ2-7; 7 positions match TRBD2. V trimming: 0 bases; J trimming: 2 bases; junction bases outside the gene matches: 5. The CDR3 has 15 amino acids. Germline-derived CDR1 and CDR2 are SGDLS and YYNGEE. In nucleotides, the CDR3 is TGTGCCAGCAGCGTAGAGGCTAGCGGTACCTACGAGCAGTACTTC. Translating it yields CASSVEASGTYEQYF. The entire variable domain, with the rest obtained from reference TRBV9 and TRBJ2-7, is as follows: DSGVTQTPKHLITATGQRVTLRCSPRSGDLSVYWYQQSLDQGLQFLIQYYNGEERAKGNILERFSAQQFPDLHSELNLSSLELGDSALYFCASSVEASGTYEQYFGPGTRLTVT.